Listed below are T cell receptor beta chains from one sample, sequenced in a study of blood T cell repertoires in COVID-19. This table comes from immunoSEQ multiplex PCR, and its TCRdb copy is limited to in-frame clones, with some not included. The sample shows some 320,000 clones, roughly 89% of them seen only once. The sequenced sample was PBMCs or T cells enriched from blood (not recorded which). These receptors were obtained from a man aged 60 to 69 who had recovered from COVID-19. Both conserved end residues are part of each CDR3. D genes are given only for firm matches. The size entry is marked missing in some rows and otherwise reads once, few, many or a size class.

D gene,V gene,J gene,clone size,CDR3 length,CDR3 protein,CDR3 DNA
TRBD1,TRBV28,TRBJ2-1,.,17,CASRLPVGQGGYNEQFF,TGTGCCAGCAGGTTACCCGTTGGACAGGGGGGCTACAATGAGCAGTTCTTC
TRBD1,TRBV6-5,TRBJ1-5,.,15,CASSTYRGPNQPQHF,TGTGCCAGCAGTACATACAGGGGACCAAATCAGCCCCAGCATTTT
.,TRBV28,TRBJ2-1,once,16,CASSPTRGSANNEQFF,TGTGCCAGCAGTCCCACTCGAGGTAGTGCCAACAATGAGCAGTTCTTC
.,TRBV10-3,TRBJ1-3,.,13,CAISEEVGNTIYF,TGTGCCATCAGTGAGGAGGTGGGAAACACCATATATTTT
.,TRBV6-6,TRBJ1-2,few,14,CASSYSLGGYGYTF,TGTGCCAGCAGTTACTCTCTCGGTGGCTATGGCTACACCTTC
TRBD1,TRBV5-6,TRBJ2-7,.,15,CASSRMVQGAREQYF,TGTGCCAGCAGCCGAATGGTACAGGGGGCACGGGAGCAGTACTTC
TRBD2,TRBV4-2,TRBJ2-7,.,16,CASSQASTSGLYEQYF,TGTGCCAGCAGCCAAGCCTCGACTAGCGGGCTCTACGAGCAGTACTTC
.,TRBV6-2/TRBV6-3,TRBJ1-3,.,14,CASNPTYSGNTIYF,TGTGCCAGCAACCCTACATACTCTGGAAACACCATATATTTT
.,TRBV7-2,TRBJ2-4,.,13,CASSFGGVNIQYF,TGTGCCAGCAGCTTTGGGGGCGTGAACATTCAGTACTTC
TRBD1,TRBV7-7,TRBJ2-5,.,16,CASSLALQGAGETQYF,TGTGCTAGCAGCTTAGCGCTACAGGGGGCAGGAGAGACCCAGTACTTC
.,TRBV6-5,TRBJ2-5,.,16,CASSSLSGPFQETQYF,TGTGCCAGCAGTTCTCTTAGCGGTCCATTCCAAGAGACCCAGTACTTC
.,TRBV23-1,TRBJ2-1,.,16,CASSHPIASSYNEQFF,TGCGCCAGCAGTCATCCAATAGCAAGCTCCTACAATGAGCAGTTCTTC
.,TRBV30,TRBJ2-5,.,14,CAWSVNLAQETQYF,TGTGCCTGGAGTGTAAACCTAGCCCAAGAGACCCAGTACTTC
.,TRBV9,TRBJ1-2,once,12,CASKDRHYGYTF,TGTGCCAGCAAGGACAGACACTATGGCTACACCTTC
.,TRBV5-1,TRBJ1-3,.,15,CASSLTGNSGNTIYF,TGCGCCAGCAGCTTAACAGGAAACTCTGGAAACACCATATATTTT
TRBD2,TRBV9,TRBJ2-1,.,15,CASSAGTSGYNEQFF,TGTGCCAGCAGCGCTGGGACTAGCGGTTACAATGAGCAGTTCTTC
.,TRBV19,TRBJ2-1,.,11,CASSIYGMVFF,TGTGCCAGTAGTATCTACGGGATGGTGTTCTTC
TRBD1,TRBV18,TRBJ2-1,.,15,CASSSTGTGGYEQFF,TGTGCCAGCTCATCTACCGGGACAGGGGGATATGAGCAGTTCTTC
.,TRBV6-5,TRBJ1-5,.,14,CASSYSRGNQPQHF,TGTGCCAGCAGTTACTCGAGGGGGAATCAGCCCCAGCATTTT
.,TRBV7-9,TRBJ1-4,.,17,CASSLVRLRASDEKLFF,TGTGCCAGCAGCCTAGTACGCCTCAGGGCGAGCGATGAAAAACTGTTTTTT
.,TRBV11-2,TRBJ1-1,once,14,CASSPSNTDTEAFF,TGTGCCAGCAGCCCGAGTAATACAGACACTGAAGCTTTCTTT
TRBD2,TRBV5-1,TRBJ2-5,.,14,CASSLDWGGETQYF,TGCGCCAGCAGCTTGGATTGGGGGGGTGAGACCCAGTACTTC
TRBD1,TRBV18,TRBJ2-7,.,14,CASSLRQGVYEQYF,TGTGCCAGCTCACTTAGACAGGGTGTCTACGAGCAGTACTTC
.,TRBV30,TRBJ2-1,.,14,CAWGRDAHFPEQFF,TGTGCCTGGGGGCGGGACGCCCACTTTCCCGAGCAGTTCTTC
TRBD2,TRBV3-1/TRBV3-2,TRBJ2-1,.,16,CASSGRLAGFYNEQFF,TGTGCCAGCAGCGGACGACTAGCGGGATTCTACAATGAGCAGTTCTTC
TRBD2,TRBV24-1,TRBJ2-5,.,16,CATSDWGTSGKETQYF,TGTGCCACCAGTGATTGGGGGACTAGCGGGAAAGAGACCCAGTACTTC
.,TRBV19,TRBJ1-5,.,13,CASSIDGAQPQHF,TGTGCCAGTAGTATAGATGGGGCTCAGCCCCAGCATTTT
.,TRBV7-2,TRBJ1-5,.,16,CASSFSGRTDNQPQHF,TGTGCCAGCAGCTTTTCGGGGCGGACAGACAATCAGCCCCAGCATTTT
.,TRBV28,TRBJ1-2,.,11,CASRSGYGYTF,TGTGCCAGCAGATCCGGGTATGGCTACACCTTC
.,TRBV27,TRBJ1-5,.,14,CASSINSFNQPQHF,TGTGCCAGCAGCATAAACAGCTTCAATCAGCCCCAGCATTTT
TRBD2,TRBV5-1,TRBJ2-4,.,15,CASSLELAGGGIQYF,TGCGCCAGCAGCTTGGAGCTAGCGGGAGGTGGCATTCAGTACTTC
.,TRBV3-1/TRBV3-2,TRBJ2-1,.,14,CASSQQGSDNEQFF,TGTGCCAGCAGCCAGCAGGGGAGTGACAATGAGCAGTTCTTC
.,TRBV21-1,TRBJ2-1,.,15,CASRAPGTSHNEQFF,TGTGCCAGCAGAGCCCCCGGGACATCACACAATGAGCAGTTCTTC
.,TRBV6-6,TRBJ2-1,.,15,CASSRRRDGSNEQFF,TGTGCCAGCAGTCGCCGGCGGGACGGATCTAATGAGCAGTTCTTC
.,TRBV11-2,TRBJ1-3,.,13,CASSPYSGNTIYF,TGTGCCAGCAGTCCCTACTCTGGAAACACCATATATTTT
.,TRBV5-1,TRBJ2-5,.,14,CASSLGQPQETQYF,TGCGCCAGCAGCTTGGGACAGCCTCAAGAGACCCAGTACTTC
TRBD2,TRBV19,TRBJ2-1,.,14,CASSETSGYNEQFF,TGTGCCAGTAGTGAGACTAGCGGGTACAATGAGCAGTTCTTC
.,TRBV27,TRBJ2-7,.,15,CASRREAGNSYEQYF,TGTGCCAGCAGAAGAGAAGCGGGTAACTCCTACGAGCAGTACTTC
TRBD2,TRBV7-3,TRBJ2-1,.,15,CASSSPRAGNNEQFF,TGTGCCAGCAGCTCACCCAGAGCGGGAAACAATGAGCAGTTCTTC
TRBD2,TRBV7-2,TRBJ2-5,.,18,CASSPPPGTSGIRETQYF,TGTGCCAGCAGCCCCCCTCCCGGGACTAGCGGAATCAGGGAGACCCAGTACTTC
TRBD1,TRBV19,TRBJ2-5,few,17,CASSPYGGTGRRETQYF,TGTGCCAGTAGCCCTTACGGCGGGACAGGACGCAGAGAGACCCAGTACTTC
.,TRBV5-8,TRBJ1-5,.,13,CASGRDWNQPQHF,TGTGCCAGTGGGAGGGATTGGAATCAGCCCCAGCATTTT